This T cell receptor beta chain was recovered during a study of T cell changes during pregnancy in multiple sclerosis. V was cut by 3 bases and J by 2 bases, with 11 bases left in between. Germline-derived CDR1 and CDR2 are MGHRA and YSYEKL. There are 15 residues in the CDR3. Libraries were prepared by immunoSEQ multiplex PCR; TCRdb keeps only in-frame clonotypes and omits some of them. The table lists 57,000 or so clones, approximately 85% of them singletons. This sequence originates from a female donor with multiple sclerosis, enrolled in a pregnancy study. The sample here was peripheral blood, taken in the first trimester of pregnancy. The chain combines TRBV4-1 with TRBJ1-3, with a tentative D call TRBD1 (6 bases). In nucleotides, the CDR3 is TGCGCCAGCAGCCATAACCAGGGGACTGGAAACACCATATATTTT. Its translation: CASSHNQGTGNTIYF.